This TCR beta chain was identified in a study of glioma-infiltrating T cells. Overall study findings and caveats: Patients with low tissue-blood divergence carried a signature set of shared blood CDR3 motifs. Non-neoplastic patients had below-expected tissue-blood divergence, while all gliomas exceeded expectation.

The CDR3 runs to 15 residues. V was clipped by 8 bases and J by 0 bases; unmatched bases: 6. Using RNA template, CDR3s of TCR alpha and beta were amplified with iRepertoire arm-PCR. Input was roughly 100-450 ng of tissue mRNA or PBMC total RNA. A single record per CDR3 protein comes from TCRdb applying MiXCR to the multiplex PCR reads. The sample has more than 350,000 distinct CDR3 sequences, approximately 42% seen once. This clonotype was recorded at least ten times. Its antigen is not identified. The specimen sequenced was glioma tissue, nonneoplastic brain tissue, or PBMCs (not recorded which). This receptor was taken from a human donor with low-grade glioma or glioblastoma, undergoing nonglioma brain surgery, or in good health (not recorded which). The genes are TRBV6-7 and TRBJ2-1; TRBD1 aligns across 8 bases. TRBV6-7 is placed among ORFs of uncertain function. The DNA for the CDR3 is TGTGCCAGCGTGAGGGGACAGGACTCCTACAATGAGCAGTTCTTC. As protein: CASVRGQDSYNEQFF.